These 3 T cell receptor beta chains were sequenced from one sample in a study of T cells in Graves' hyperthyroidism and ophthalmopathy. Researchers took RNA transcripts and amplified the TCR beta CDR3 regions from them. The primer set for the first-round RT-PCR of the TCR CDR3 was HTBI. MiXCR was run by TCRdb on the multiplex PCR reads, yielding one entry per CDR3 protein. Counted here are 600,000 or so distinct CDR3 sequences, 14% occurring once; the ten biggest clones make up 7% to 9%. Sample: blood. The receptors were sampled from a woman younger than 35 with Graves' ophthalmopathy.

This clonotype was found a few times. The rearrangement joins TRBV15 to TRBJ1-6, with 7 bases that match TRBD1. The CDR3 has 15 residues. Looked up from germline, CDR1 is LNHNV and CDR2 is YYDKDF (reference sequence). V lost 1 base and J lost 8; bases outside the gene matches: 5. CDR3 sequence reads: CATSRGQGGHSPLHF. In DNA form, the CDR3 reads TGTGCCACCAGCAGAGGACAGGGTGGTCATTCACCCCTCCACTTT.

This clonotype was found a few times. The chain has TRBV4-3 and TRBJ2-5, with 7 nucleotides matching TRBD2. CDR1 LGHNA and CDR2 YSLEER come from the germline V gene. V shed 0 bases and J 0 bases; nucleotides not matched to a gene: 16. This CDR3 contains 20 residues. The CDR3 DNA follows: TGCGCCAGCAGCCAAGATTACCATCGGAGGAGCGGGATGTACCAAGAGACCCAGTACTTC. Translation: CASSQDYHRRSGMYQETQYF.

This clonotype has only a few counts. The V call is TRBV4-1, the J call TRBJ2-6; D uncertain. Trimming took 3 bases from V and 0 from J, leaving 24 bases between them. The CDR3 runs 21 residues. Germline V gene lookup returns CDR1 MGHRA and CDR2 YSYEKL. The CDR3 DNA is TGCGCCAGCAGCCAGTGTTCCCCACTTTTTCTCGGGTGCTCTGGGGCCAACGTCCTGACTTTC. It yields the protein CASSQCSPLFLGCSGANVLTF.